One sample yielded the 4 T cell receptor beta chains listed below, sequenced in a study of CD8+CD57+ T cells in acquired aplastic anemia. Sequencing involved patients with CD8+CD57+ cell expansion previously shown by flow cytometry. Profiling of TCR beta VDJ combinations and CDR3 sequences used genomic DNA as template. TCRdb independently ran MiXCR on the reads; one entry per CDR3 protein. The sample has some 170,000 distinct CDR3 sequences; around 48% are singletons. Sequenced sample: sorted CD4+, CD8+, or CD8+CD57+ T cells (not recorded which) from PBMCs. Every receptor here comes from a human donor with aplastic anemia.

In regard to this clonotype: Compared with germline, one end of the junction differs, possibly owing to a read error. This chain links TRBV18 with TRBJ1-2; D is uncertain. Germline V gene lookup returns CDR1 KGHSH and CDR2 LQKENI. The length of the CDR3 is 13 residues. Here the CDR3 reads CASSPRRETGYAF. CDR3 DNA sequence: TGTGCCAGCTCACCACGACGGGAGACGGGCTACGCCTTC.

The CDR3 sequence: CSVQPRAGGGEQYF. The CDR3 DNA reads as TGCAGCGTTCAACCTCGGGCGGGAGGGGGCGAGCAGTACTTC. This chain connects TRBV29-1 to TRBJ2-7; 9 nucleotides agree with TRBD2. After removal of 5 bases from V and 6 bases from J, the junction contained 11 bases not matched to a gene. The CDR3 sequence is 14 residues long. Germline V gives CDR1 SQVTM, CDR2 ANQGSEA.

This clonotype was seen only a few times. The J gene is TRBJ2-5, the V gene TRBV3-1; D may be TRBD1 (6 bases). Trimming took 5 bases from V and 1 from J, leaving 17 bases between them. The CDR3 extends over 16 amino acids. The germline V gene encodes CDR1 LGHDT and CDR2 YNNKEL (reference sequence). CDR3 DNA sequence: TGTGCCAGCAGCGAAACCCCGGGACATCTCCAAGAGACCCAGTACTTC. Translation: CASSETPGHLQETQYF.

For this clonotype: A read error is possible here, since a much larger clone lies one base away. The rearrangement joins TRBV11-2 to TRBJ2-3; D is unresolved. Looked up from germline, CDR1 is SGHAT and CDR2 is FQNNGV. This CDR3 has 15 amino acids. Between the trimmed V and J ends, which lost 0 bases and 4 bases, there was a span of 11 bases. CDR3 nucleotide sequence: TGTGCCAGCAGCTTAGAAACGCAGGAAGCAGATACGCAGTATTTT. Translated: CASSLETQEADTQYF. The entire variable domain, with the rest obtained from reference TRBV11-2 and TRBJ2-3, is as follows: EAGVAQSPRYKIIEKRQSVAFWCNPISGHATLYWYQQILGQGPKLLIQFQNNGVVDDSQLPKDRFSAERLKGVDSTLKIQPAKLEDSAVYLCASSLETQEADTQYFGPGTRLTVL.